Listed below are T cell receptor beta chains from one sample, sequenced in a study of T cell responses to AZD1222 COVID-19 vaccine. Sequencing used immunoSEQ multiplex PCR; TCRdb keeps in-frame clones, though not all of them. Found here are over 85,000 clones, less than 95% of them singletons; the top ten hold about 8.3%. This specimen consisted of peripheral blood, obtained on day 0 of AZD1222 vaccination. The receptors derive from an adult in good health. The CDR3 runs from the conserved cysteine through the conserved F or W.

CDR3aa	v_gene	j_gene
CATSEGSGTDTQYF	TRBV24-1	TRBJ2-3
CASSQDTSSDTQYF	TRBV3-1/TRBV3-2	TRBJ2-3
CASSTGTGGDTEAFF	TRBV19	TRBJ1-1
CASSLDGYNEQFF	TRBV27	TRBJ2-1
CASSARTGGNYGYTF	TRBV9	TRBJ1-2
CASSSRTATNEKLFF	TRBV3-1/TRBV3-2	TRBJ1-4
CASSLNRGGGTTTDTQYF	TRBV27	TRBJ2-3
CASSDPNRARERYF	TRBV19	TRBJ2-7
CASSPTGTGDTQYF	TRBV7-9	TRBJ2-3
CASRFGTGGPEQYF	TRBV6-5	TRBJ2-7
CAIRGDREAFF	TRBV10-3	TRBJ1-1
CASTATSGGASEQFF	TRBV5-1	TRBJ2-1
CASRQTGMAYEQYF	TRBV27	TRBJ2-7
CASSLGQSYGYTF	TRBV12-3/TRBV12-4	TRBJ1-2
CATRWGRAGGYNEQFF	TRBV2	TRBJ2-1
CASSLAPGETQYF	TRBV7-9	TRBJ2-5
CASSPRGRDQPQHF	TRBV5-1	TRBJ1-5
CASSPWTDSNQPQHF	TRBV4-1	TRBJ1-5
CASSPQGASYEQYF	TRBV27	TRBJ2-7
CASSYASHRGFLGYTF	TRBV6-5	TRBJ1-2
CASSLGGTGTSDTQYF	TRBV11-3	TRBJ2-3
CASSVRAQETQYF	TRBV14	TRBJ2-5
CASSARQGGETQYF	TRBV5-1	TRBJ2-5
CASSQEETSLDEQFF	TRBV4-1	TRBJ2-1
CASSIRSISSGGNEQFF	TRBV9	TRBJ2-1
CASTLTVNTEAFF	TRBV5-1	TRBJ1-1
CASSFGPGGRETQYF	TRBV7-9	TRBJ2-5
CASSQDRGEGRDTQYF	TRBV3-1/TRBV3-2	TRBJ2-3
CASSVGGYGYTF	TRBV2	TRBJ1-2
CASSVGGTEAFF	TRBV19	TRBJ1-1
CASSPSGSWGEAFF	TRBV18	TRBJ1-1
CASTKGGSYGYTF	TRBV19	TRBJ1-2
CASSPLQSNQPQHF	TRBV18	TRBJ1-5
CSVGFGNTEAFF	TRBV29-1	TRBJ1-1
CASSESRGSTEAFF	TRBV10-1	TRBJ1-1
CSVAEGLFNQPQHF	TRBV29-1	TRBJ1-5
CASSKIGERETQYF	TRBV21-1	TRBJ2-5
CASTRTDNSGNTIYF	TRBV2	TRBJ1-3
CASSLEGRGGGYTF	TRBV7-2	TRBJ1-2
CATSREVRQPSGNTIYF	TRBV15	TRBJ1-3
CASSLSSSYEQYF	TRBV28	TRBJ2-7
CASSYSTGRETQYF	TRBV6-5	TRBJ2-5
CAWSPDGPYYGYTF	TRBV30	TRBJ1-2
CASSPYLAGGLNTEAFF	TRBV18	TRBJ1-1
CATSDAGQGLGETQYF	TRBV24-1	TRBJ2-5
CAWTGNSYEQYF	TRBV30	TRBJ2-7
CASSPWVAGTDTQYF	TRBV28	TRBJ2-3
CASSQVRGDQPQHF	TRBV3-1/TRBV3-2	TRBJ1-5
CASSPREGSSYEQYF	TRBV2	TRBJ2-7
CASSPLAVHEQYF	TRBV6-5	TRBJ2-7
CASMAGTGELFF	TRBV7-9	TRBJ2-2
CAWSTGTEDGYTF	TRBV30	TRBJ1-2
CASSLPTDTQYF	TRBV4-1	TRBJ2-3
CASSLDRDNEQFF	TRBV7-7	TRBJ2-1
CASSSILMRSGGAGNEQFF	TRBV28	TRBJ2-1
CASSRGVNYGYTF	TRBV6-4	TRBJ1-2
CASRAGQGGLETQYF	TRBV2	TRBJ2-5
CASSSGGSLNQPQHF	TRBV19	TRBJ1-5
CASSLGQTGSPSQHF	TRBV7-9	TRBJ1-5
CASSLVSGHSGTQYF	TRBV28	TRBJ2-5